This TCR beta chain was found in a study of response to subunit inactivated influenza vaccine. TCRdb ran MiXCR on the RT-PCR reads and lists one entry per CDR3 protein. There are more than 150,000 distinct CDR3 sequences in the sample; around 9% occur only once, and about 11% lies in the top ten. This CDR3 region has 10 residues. Trimming removed 4 bases at V and 5 bases at J, with 3 bases between. Germline values: CDR1 DFQATT, CDR2 SNEGSKA (reference sequence). This receptor was taken from a man between 50 and 59 years old who received an inactivated influenza vaccine. The sample consisted of non-naive T cells sorted from PBMCs, taken on the day of vaccination. The chain joins TRBV20-1 to TRBJ2-1; D gene ambiguous. The CDR3 is CSAINNEQFF. CDR3 nucleotides: TGCAGTGCTATCAACAATGAGCAGTTCTTC.